The 12 T cell receptor beta chains below come from one sample, sequenced in a study of Tregs in tolerant kidney transplant recipients. Only in-frame clones appear in the TCRdb table, and some are missing; sequencing was by immunoSEQ multiplex PCR. In the table there are about 18,000 clones, roughly 80% of which are singletons. Sequences were obtained from Tregs from blood. Every receptor here comes from a human donor in good health.

This clone appeared a few times. The chain recombines TRBV6-4 with TRBJ1-5, with a possible D match to TRBD1 (6 bases). Trimming removed 4 bases at V and 6 bases at J, with 16 bases between. CDR3 length: 15 amino acids. Germline V lookup: CDR1 MRHNA, CDR2 SNTAGT. The CDR3 loop is CASSGSVGGRQPQHF. Here the CDR3 DNA reads TGTGCCAGCAGTGGTTCAGTAGGGGGACGTCAGCCCCAGCATTTT.

This chain joins TRBV2 and TRBJ2-1; no clear D gene. The V and J ends lost 4 bases and 6 bases respectively, with 7 bases between them. Germline CDR1 and CDR2: SNHLY and FYNNEI. CDR3 size: 12 residues. The CDR3 nucleotides are TGTGCCAGCAGTGCGAACACCAATGAGCAGTTCTTC. Its translation is CASSANTNEQFF.

The V gene is TRBV30, the J gene TRBJ1-5; 8 bases are a match to TRBD1. This CDR3 has 13 residues. Germline V lookup: CDR1 GTSNPN, CDR2 SVGIG (reference sequence). The J segment lost 3 bases and the V segment lost 8 bases, leaving 6 bases of the junction unmatched. The CDR3 region is CARQGSFNQPQHF. The CDR3 DNA sequence: TGTGCCCGACAGGGGAGTTTCAATCAGCCCCAGCATTTT.

The CDR3 sequence: CASSWTTETNEKLFF. The DNA for the CDR3 is TGTGCCAGCAGTTGGACGACAGAGACTAATGAAAAACTGTTTTTT. The chain is built from TRBV6-6 and TRBJ1-4; D may be TRBD1 (5 bases). Trimming left V 4 bases short and J 2 bases short, with 11 bases between. The germline V gene encodes CDR1 MNHNY and CDR2 SVGAGI (reference sequence). This CDR3 is 15 amino acids long.

Note on this clone: Other DNA sequences in this sample translate to the same CDR3. The CDR3 DNA reads as TGTGCCAGCAGTTCAAGCTCCTACGAGCAGTACTTC. The encoded protein is CASSSSSYEQYF. This chain joins TRBV7-2 and TRBJ2-7, with D hard to call. V was clipped by 6 bases and J by 0 bases, with 6 bases between them. Germline values: CDR1 SGHTA, CDR2 FQGNSA. CDR3 length equals 12 residues.

The chain carries TRBV7-2 and TRBJ2-5; D is unresolved. V shed 4 bases and J shed 4 bases, with 10 bases lying between them. The CDR3 has 13 residues. Germline CDR1 and CDR2: SGHTA and FQGNSA. The CDR3 DNA reads as TGTGCCAGCAGCTCTCAGGTTGGAGAGACCCAGTACTTC. This encodes CASSSQVGETQYF.

This chain uses TRBV11-3 with TRBJ2-5; no firm D call. V was pared by 1 base and J by 1 base, with 7 bases between. Germline loops: CDR1 SGHNT, CDR2 YENEEA. The CDR3 totals 14 residues. As DNA, the CDR3 is TGTGCCAGCAGCTTAGCGGCGGCCCAAGAGACCCAGTACTTC. Amino acids: CASSLAAAQETQYF.

The rearrangement links TRBV6-1 to TRBJ1-2; a possible D gene is TRBD1 (5 bases). The CDR3 is 13 residues long. The V and J ends lost 1 base and 2 bases respectively, with 5 bases between them. From germline, CDR1 is MNHNS and CDR2 SASEGT. CDR3 coding DNA: TGTGCCAGCAGTGAAGGGACAAACTATGGCTACACCTTC. Amino acid sequence: CASSEGTNYGYTF.

In this sample, this clone turned up once. Because it lacks the conserved phenylalanine or tryptophan at the end, this CDR3 is likely a read error. The DNA is left out, because the CDR3 cannot be placed on it with certainty; the CDR3 is given as TCRdb lists it. V usage is TRBV9 and J usage is TRBJ2-6; the table's D call of TRBD2 was not tested on the DNA. The CDR3 is 11 amino acids in total, end residues counted. Germline V gene sequence: CDR1 SGDLS, CDR2 YYNGEE. The CDR3 is CASSATSGAPR.

V usage is TRBV29-1 and J usage is TRBJ2-5; D is perhaps TRBD1 (6 bases). Germline V lookup: CDR1 SQVTM, CDR2 ANQGSEA. The CDR3 has 15 amino acids. V dropped 2 bases and J dropped 0 bases, with 13 bases sitting between them. DNA for the CDR3: TGCAGCGTTGAATTATTGACAGGCCACCAAGAGACCCAGTACTTC. Protein: CSVELLTGHQETQYF. Together with reference TRBV29-1 and TRBJ2-5, the CDR3 gives the full variable domain: SAVISQKPSRDICQRGTSLTIQCQVDSQVTMMFWYRQQPGQSLTLIATANQGSEATYESGFVIDKFPISRPNLTFSTLTVSNMSPEDSSIYLCSVELLTGHQETQYFGPGTRLLVL.

In this sample, this clone turned up once. The sample carries other DNA sequences with the same CDR3. The rearrangement uses TRBV18 and TRBJ2-5, with D uncertain. This CDR3 comprises 11 residues. The V gene's germline CDR1 is KGHSH and CDR2 LQKENI. The V and J ends lost 3 bases and 8 bases respectively, with 7 bases between them. The CDR3 DNA reads TGTGCCAGCTCACCCGCAGAAACCCAGTACTTC. This translates into CASSPAETQYF.

V usage is TRBV9 and J usage is TRBJ2-1; tentative D call: TRBD2 (5 bases). CDR1 and CDR2 (germline): SGDLS, YYNGEE. V was trimmed by 3 bases and J by 10 bases, leaving 17 bases between them. There are 14 residues in the CDR3. Here the CDR3 reads CASSGVGSPSEQFF. The CDR3 DNA reads TGTGCCAGCAGCGGCGTTGGATCTCCTAGCGAGCAGTTCTTC.